Listed here are 7 T cell receptor beta chains from one sample, sequenced in a study of blood T cell repertoires in COVID-19. The assay was immunoSEQ multiplex PCR, and TCRdb's table has in-frame clones only and misses some. The sample has 150,000 to 200,000 clones, less than 85% seen once. The sequenced material came from PBMCs or T cells enriched from blood (not recorded which). Every receptor here comes from a woman between 50 and 59 years old who had recovered from COVID-19.

V and J are TRBV4-1 and TRBJ2-3; TRBD1 might be the D (5 bases). Germline CDR1 is MGHRA and CDR2 is YSYEKL. V was cut by 4 bases and J by 4 bases, with 15 bases left in between. This CDR3 contains 15 residues. CDR3 region: CASSLIAAGPDTQYF. The DNA of the CDR3 is TGCGCCAGCAGCCTTATAGCCGCAGGGCCAGATACGCAGTATTTT.

The rearrangement joins TRBV20-1 to TRBJ2-3; possible D gene TRBD1, 6 bases. V was pared by 3 bases and J by 11 bases, with 12 bases between. CDR1 is DFQATT, CDR2 SNEGSKA, per germline (reference sequence). The CDR3 has 11 amino acids. The CDR3 DNA reads as TGCAGTGCTAGTATGGACAGACAGCAGTATTTT. It is translated as CSASMDRQQYF.

This chain joins TRBV19 and TRBJ1-1, with D hard to call. Germline V gives CDR1 LNHDA, CDR2 SQIVND (reference sequence). The CDR3 runs to 13 residues. Between the trimmed V and J ends, which lost 4 bases and 3 bases, there was a span of 9 bases. CDR3 DNA sequence: TGTGCCAGTAGTAAAGGGAGGGACACTGAAGCTTTCTTT. Translated, it gives CASSKGRDTEAFF. Based on the CDR3 plus reference TRBV19 and TRBJ1-1, the full variable domain is DGGITQSPKYLFRKEGQNVTLSCEQNLNHDAMYWYRQDPGQGLRLIYYSQIVNDFQKGDIAEGYSVSREKKESFPLTVTSAQKNPTAFYLCASSKGRDTEAFFGQGTRLTVV.

The rearrangement links TRBV5-4 to TRBJ1-1; 7 bases are shared with TRBD1. The CDR3 has 13 amino acids. Trimming cost V 8 bases and J 0 bases; bases outside gene matches: 4. Germline CDR1 and CDR2: SGHNT and YYREEE (reference sequence). The CDR3, as DNA: TGTGCCAGTTGGACAGGTATGAACACTGAAGCTTTCTTT. It encodes CASWTGMNTEAFF.

CDR3 sequence reads: CASSLAPLAGLPYEQYV. The CDR3 DNA sequence: TGTGCCAGCAGTTTAGCCCCCCTGGCAGGCCTCCCCTACGAGCAGTACGTC. V and J are TRBV28 and TRBJ2-7, with D uncertain. CDR1 and CDR2 from the germline V gene are MDHEN and SYDVKM. Trimming stripped 2 bases from V and 2 bases from J, with 19 bases between. This CDR3 region has 17 residues.

The chain links TRBV2 to TRBJ2-1, with a weak D call TRBD1 (5 bases). This CDR3 is 18 amino acids long. V was clipped by 4 bases and J by 10 bases, with 29 bases between them. CDR1 is SNHLY and CDR2 is FYNNEI in the germline V gene. This CDR3 reads CASSAITVGQGNTREQFF. In DNA, the CDR3 is TGTGCCAGCAGTGCGATCACCGTTGGGCAGGGAAATACGCGGGAGCAGTTCTTC.

The CDR3 loop reads CASSPSGSNQPQHF. CDR3 bases: TGCGCCAGCAGTCCCTCGGGGAGCAATCAGCCCCAGCATTTT. The chain uses TRBV5-1 and TRBJ1-5; D is undetermined. V lost 5 bases and J 1 base, leaving 10 bases between the germline ends. The CDR3 runs to 14 residues. Germline lookup yields CDR1 SGHRS and CDR2 YFSETQ.